This passage covers 7 T cell receptor beta chains from one sample sequenced in a study of molecular identifiers for immune sequencing clone quantification. TCRdb called the PCR reads again in MiXCR, with one record for every CDR3 protein. The top ten clones hold roughly 0.85% of a sample with just under 650,000 distinct CDR3 sequences, just under 20% of them seen once. The source material was naive CD8+ T cells from blood, with Jurkat cell RNA spiked in. Described subset: FACS-sorted CD8+CD4-CCR7+CD45RA+ naive T cells. The source of these receptors is a human donor in good health. Some libraries in this study had Jurkat cell RNA spiked in.

This clonotype has ten or more counts. V usage is TRBV27 and J usage is TRBJ2-5, with D unclear. The germline gives CDR1 MNHEY, CDR2 SMNVEV (reference sequence). The CDR3 has 13 residues. Trimming stripped 7 bases from V and 5 bases from J, with 14 bases between. The CDR3 loop reads CASKPVTYETQYF. CDR3 DNA: TGTGCCAGCAAACCCGTTACGTACGAGACCCAGTACTTC.

This clonotype has at least ten counts. The genes are TRBV20-1 and TRBJ1-3; TRBD1 matches at 7 bases. The germline CDR1 and CDR2 sequences are DFQATT and SNEGSKA (reference sequence). The CDR3 is 13 residues long. With V trimmed by 3 bases and J by 4 bases, 3 bases remained unmatched. The CDR3 bases are TGCAGTGCTAGGACAGGGTTAGGAAACACCATATATTTT. Residues: CSARTGLGNTIYF.

This clonotype was recorded many times. The CDR3 region is CASSVLGSPLYEQYF. In DNA, the CDR3 is TGTGCCAGCAGCGTATTAGGTTCACCGCTCTACGAGCAGTACTTC. The chain combines TRBV9 with TRBJ2-7; no clear D gene. From germline, CDR1 is SGDLS and CDR2 YYNGEE. CDR3 length: 15 amino acids. Trimming removed 1 base at V and 3 bases at J, with 14 bases between.

The table lists this clonotype with many counts. The chain is built from TRBV5-6 and TRBJ1-1; 7 nucleotides agree with TRBD1. There are 14 residues in the CDR3. Germline V CDR1 and CDR2: SGHDT, YYEEEE. J gave up 2 bases and V 4 bases, and 5 bases lay outside the gene matches. The CDR3 here is CASSMTGSNTEAFF. In DNA, the CDR3 is TGTGCCAGCAGCATGACAGGGAGCAACACTGAAGCTTTCTTT. The complete variable domain, with remaining parts taken from reference TRBV5-6 and TRBJ1-1, reads DAGVTQSPTHLIKTRGQQVTLRCSPKSGHDTVSWYQQALGQGPQFIFQYYEEEERQRGNFPDRFSGHQFPNYSSELNVNALLLGDSALYLCASSMTGSNTEAFFGQGTRLTVV.

The chain links TRBV5-8 to TRBJ2-2; D is undetermined. Germline V CDR1 and CDR2: SGHTS, YDEGEE. V was cut by 0 bases and J by 0 bases, with 6 bases left in between. The CDR3 totals 15 residues. The CDR3 loop reads CASSLGPSNTGELFF. The CDR3 coding sequence is TGTGCCAGCAGCTTGGGCCCGTCGAACACCGGGGAGCTGTTTTTT.

A single count supports this clonotype. This may arise from a read error, as a much more abundant clone is one base away. The chain combines TRBV28 with TRBJ2-7; D not resolved. This CDR3 spans 13 amino acids. Germline V lookup: CDR1 MDHEN, CDR2 SYDVKM. The CDR3: CASRDDGYYELYF. DNA of the CDR3: TGTGCCAGCAGAGACGACGGTTACTACGAGCTGTACTTC.

This clonotype was counted ten times or more. The chain uses TRBV28 and TRBJ1-5, with D possibly matching TRBD1 (5 bases). The CDR3 runs to 14 residues. The germline V gene has CDR1 MDHEN and CDR2 SYDVKM. Trimming shortened V by 6 bases and J by 7 bases, and 16 bases separated the two germline ends. In DNA form, the CDR3 reads TGTGCCAGCAGATCTCTCCAGGGTTTACAGCCCCAGCATTTT. This encodes CASRSLQGLQPQHF. The whole variable domain, remainder taken from reference TRBV28 and TRBJ1-5, is DVKVTQSSRYLVKRTGEKVFLECVQDMDHENMFWYRQDPGLGLRLIYFSYDVKMKEKGDIPEGYSVSREKKERFSLILESASTNQTSMYLCASRSLQGLQPQHFGDGTRLSIL.